This TCR beta chain was recorded in a study of T cell responses to AZD1222 COVID-19 vaccine. General study points: Seropositive at baseline were only a handful of AZD1222 recipients. Donors, mostly white British, included more females; clonal diversity was possibly underestimated. Dominant CD4 TCR responses targeted spike regions 160-218 and 743-854. None of the repertoires were sampled until the peak T cell response had passed.

Sequencing was performed with immunoSEQ multiplex PCR; in TCRdb, only in-frame clones are kept and a portion is missing. The sample carries about 150,000 clones, less than 95% recorded once. A note on this clone: Its antigen is not identified.

The CDR3 contains 18 residues. The V segment lost 4 bases and the J segment 2 bases; nucleotides outside the gene matches: 15. Germline V CDR1 and CDR2: MNHNS, SASEGT. The input for sequencing was peripheral blood, taken on day 0 of AZD1222 vaccination. This receptor was identified in an adult in good health. V gene TRBV6-1 combines with J gene TRBJ1-2; 8 positions match TRBD1. The CDR3, as DNA: TGTGCCAGCAGTGGTGCGACAGGGGACCGGTCTAGAAACTATGGCTACACCTTC. As protein: CASSGATGDRSRNYGYTF.